This TCR beta chain was obtained from a study of T cells in localized non-small cell lung cancer. Looked up from germline, CDR1 is MNHGY and CDR2 is SAAAGT. The CDR3 loop spans 13 amino acids. V dropped 8 bases and J dropped 3 bases, with 11 bases sitting between them. TCRdb's copy holds only in-frame clones and misses some; the assay was immunoSEQ multiplex PCR. Counted here are 2,600 or so clones, approximately 24% occurring once; the ten biggest clones make up over 9.5%. In its sample, this clone ranks as large (0.1 to 1%). What it binds is not known. Notes on the study in general: Longer overall survival accompanied higher blood T cell density. Tumor showed lower T cell clonality than uninvolved adjacent lung, where it was highest. Sequence data derive from only one tumor region, so heterogeneity remains possible.

The chain combines TRBV6-8 with TRBJ2-1, with no clear D. This clonotype was sampled from a male donor at least 60 years old with stage I squamous cell lung carcinoma. The sample consisted of normal lung tissue next to the tumor, taken before any cancer treatment. CDR3 sequence (DNA): TGTGCCAGCGCATCAGTACTCTACAATGAGCAGTTCTTC. As protein: CASASVLYNEQFF.